Below are 25 T cell receptor beta chains sequenced from a single sample in a study of T cell responses to AZD1222 COVID-19 vaccine (dated by TCRdb to the early 2020s). The method was the immunoSEQ multiplex PCR assay. The immuneACCESS repertoire file appears here via TCRdb, limited to in-frame rearrangements. These files lack a portion of the clones; in checked studies, under half of the deficit traces to unresolved V genes, and the cause of the others is not known. A total of about 120,000 clones appear in this sample, 80% to 90% of them only once. Of the sample, around 3.9% is held by the ten largest clones. Per the publication, the time point label means: baseline before first vaccination. This specimen's treatment or condition label, interpreted: meningococcal conjugate vaccine given as trial control. The material sequenced was peripheral blood, taken on day 0 of MenACWY control vaccination. These TCRs come from an adult in good health.

The CDR3 is CASSQEGYTVLNQPQHF. CDR3 sequence (DNA): TGTGCCAGCAGCCAAGAGGGGTATACAGTACTCAATCAGCCCCAGCATTTT. The chain uses TRBV14 and TRBJ1-5; the D is unclear. Germline V CDR1 and CDR2: SGHDN, FVKESK. Between the trimmed V and J ends, which lost 0 bases and 3 bases, there was a span of 15 bases. This CDR3 region has 17 residues.

The genes are TRBV7-9 and TRBJ1-1; D is unresolved. In germline, CDR1 is SEHNR, CDR2 FQNEAQ (reference sequence). The V and J ends lost 2 bases and 4 bases respectively, with 11 bases between them. This CDR3 has 14 amino acids. The CDR3: CASSLSGRGTEAFF. In DNA form, the CDR3 reads TGTGCCAGCAGCTTATCGGGCAGAGGCACTGAAGCTTTCTTT.

The chain is built from TRBV19 and TRBJ2-3; TRBD1 matches 10 bases. The CDR3 spans 16 residues. Trimming removed 6 bases from V and 1 base from J; junction bases left unmatched: 7. Looked up from germline, CDR1 is LNHDA and CDR2 is SQIVND (reference sequence). CDR3 in amino acids: CASSDRTGGRTDTQYF. The CDR3 nucleotides read TGTGCCAGTAGCGACCGGACAGGGGGTCGCACAGATACGCAGTATTTT.

This sequence joins TRBV9 and TRBJ1-6; D is possibly TRBD1 (5 bases). Per the germline V gene, CDR1 is SGDLS and CDR2 is YYNGEE. The CDR3 has 15 amino acids. V was pared by 4 bases and J by 9 bases, with 17 bases between. The chain's CDR3 is CASSPGGTALSPLHF. CDR3 nucleotides: TGTGCCAGCAGCCCCGGGGGGACCGCTCTTTCACCCCTCCACTTT.

The chain has TRBV6-5 and TRBJ2-5; D gene unclear. This CDR3 region has 13 residues. The germline V gene has CDR1 MNHEY and CDR2 SVGAGI. V lost 0 bases and J 3 bases, leaving 5 bases between the germline ends. CDR3 amino acids: CASSYSTEETQYF. The CDR3 DNA sequence: TGTGCCAGCAGTTACTCAACCGAAGAGACCCAGTACTTC.

The chain combines TRBV19 with TRBJ2-5; 8 bases are a match to TRBD1. V shed 7 bases and J 6 bases; nucleotides not matched to a gene: 7. The germline V gene has CDR1 LNHDA and CDR2 SQIVND (reference sequence). This CDR3 contains 13 residues. The DNA of the CDR3 is TGTGCCAGTAATGCAGGGGGCGCACAGACCCAGTACTTC. Its protein product is CASNAGGAQTQYF.

The chain combines TRBV19 with TRBJ2-1; 14 bases agree with TRBD2. CDR3 length equals 15 residues. With 3 bases clipped from V and 7 bases from J, the junction kept 2 bases outside the gene matches. Germline assignment: CDR1 LNHDA and CDR2 SQIVND (reference sequence). The CDR3 sequence is CASSMTSGGANEQFF. The CDR3 DNA sequence: TGTGCCAGTAGTATGACTAGCGGGGGGGCAAATGAGCAGTTCTTC.

The CDR3 DNA reads as TGTGCCAGCAGCGTAGGACTAGGGGGTGAGACCCAGTACTTC. Translated: CASSVGLGGETQYF. The V gene is TRBV9, the J gene TRBJ2-5; D may correspond to TRBD1 or TRBD2 (6 bases each). The CDR3 consists of 14 residues. Germline V lookup: CDR1 SGDLS, CDR2 YYNGEE. V dropped 0 bases and J dropped 5 bases, with 11 bases sitting between them.

The chain combines TRBV15 with TRBJ2-3; D is undetermined. V was clipped by 3 bases and J by 3 bases, with 4 bases between them. There are 12 residues in the CDR3. Germline V gene lookup returns CDR1 LNHNV and CDR2 YYDKDF (reference sequence). CDR3 sequence (DNA): TGTGCCACCAGCAGCCAGACAGATACGCAGTATTTT. Its protein product is CATSSQTDTQYF.

This sequence joins TRBV5-1 and TRBJ1-5; the D is unclear. Trimming shortened V by 0 bases and J by 1 base, and 8 bases separated the two germline ends. This CDR3 spans 15 amino acids. CDR1 and CDR2 (germline): SGHRS, YFSETQ. Written as DNA, the CDR3 is TGCGCCAGCAGCTTGGACGGTAACAGCAATCAGCCCCAGCATTTT. Its protein product is CASSLDGNSNQPQHF.

The rearrangement uses TRBV11-2 and TRBJ1-2; D gene ambiguous. Germline CDR1 is SGHAT and CDR2 is FQNNGV. V was clipped by 1 base and J by 4 bases, with 10 bases between them. The CDR3 is 14 residues long. The CDR3 region has the DNA TGTGCCAGCAGCTTAGGGGCAGCATTCTATGGCTACACCTTC. This encodes CASSLGAAFYGYTF.

V gene TRBV9 combines with J gene TRBJ2-2, with 7 bases matching TRBD1. Losses at the gene ends were 3 bases for V and 4 bases for J; bases not matched to a gene: 9. This CDR3 contains 16 residues. Germline CDR1 SGDLS, CDR2 YYNGEE. This CDR3 reads CASSAIGGAVTGELFF. The CDR3 DNA follows: TGTGCCAGCAGCGCCATAGGGGGCGCGGTCACCGGGGAGCTGTTTTTT.

This chain connects TRBV4-3 to TRBJ1-2; weak D call: TRBD1 (5 bases). From germline, CDR1 is LGHNA and CDR2 YSLEER. Trimming removed 0 bases from V and 2 bases from J, with 10 bases in between. This CDR3 has 15 amino acids. The CDR3 loop is CASSQDRVRNYGYTF. The CDR3 DNA reads as TGCGCCAGCAGCCAAGACAGGGTTCGGAACTATGGCTACACCTTC.

This clone has a single count. The genes are TRBV5-1 and TRBJ2-3; 11 nucleotides line up with TRBD2. There are 17 residues in the CDR3. CDR1 SGHRS and CDR2 YFSETQ come from the germline V gene. V dropped 4 bases and J dropped 0; count of bases not matched to a gene: 7. DNA of the CDR3: TGCGCCAGCAGCCCTCGACTAGCGGGGATAAGCACAGATACGCAGTATTTT. This gives the protein CASSPRLAGISTDTQYF.

The V call is TRBV7-9, the J call TRBJ1-5, with TRBD1 matching over 7 bases. Germline CDR1 is SEHNR and CDR2 is FQNEAQ (reference sequence). The V segment lost 1 base and the J segment 5 bases; nucleotides outside the gene matches: 14. This CDR3 has 18 amino acids. The CDR3 coding sequence is TGTGCCAGCAGCTTAGAAGGGAGCGGAGGGGGCGTCGATCAGCCCCAGCATTTT. It codes for CASSLEGSGGGVDQPQHF.

The chain has TRBV24-1 and TRBJ2-1, with D maybe TRBD2 (5 bases). This CDR3 region has 13 residues. V was cut by 7 bases and J by 1 base, with 7 bases left in between. Germline loops: CDR1 KGHDR, CDR2 SFDVKD. In DNA, the CDR3 is TGTGCCACCAGGGGGAGTTCCTACAATGAGCAGTTCTTC. Translating it yields CATRGSSYNEQFF.

The genes are TRBV18 and TRBJ1-6; D perhaps matches TRBD1 (5 bases). CDR3 size: 14 residues. With 5 bases removed from V and 7 bases from J, the gap between germline ends came to 12 bases. Germline-derived CDR1 and CDR2 are KGHSH and LQKENI. The CDR3 nucleotides read TGTGCCAGCTCAACGGGACCCATCAATTCACCCCTCCACTTT. This codes for CASSTGPINSPLHF.

This rearrangement joins TRBV19 to TRBJ1-6; 7 bases align to TRBD1. V lost 7 bases to trimming and J lost 8 bases; unmatched junction nucleotides: 11. Germline V gene lookup returns CDR1 LNHDA and CDR2 SQIVND (reference sequence). The CDR3 consists of 15 residues. CDR3 DNA sequence: TGTGCCAGTACCCTAGGGGGCCTTAAGGATTCACCCCTCCACTTT. Translation: CASTLGGLKDSPLHF.

CDR3 in DNA: TGTGCCAGCAGCTTTTCAGGGTCAACTAACTATGGCTACACCTTC. This sequence encodes CASSFSGSTNYGYTF. The genes are TRBV7-2 and TRBJ1-2; weak D call: TRBD1 (5 bases). V lost 3 bases and J 0 bases, leaving 11 bases between the germline ends. This CDR3 spans 15 amino acids. Germline CDR1 reads SGHTA; CDR2 reads FQGNSA.

The chain recombines TRBV5-1 with TRBJ1-6; weak D call: TRBD1 (6 bases). V gave up 2 bases and J gave up 7 bases, with 10 bases separating them. The CDR3 runs 14 residues. In germline, CDR1 is SGHRS, CDR2 YFSETQ. CDR3 protein: CASSFSQGNSPLHF. DNA of the CDR3: TGCGCCAGCAGCTTTTCCCAGGGGAATTCACCCCTCCACTTT.

The CDR3 DNA is TGCGCCAGCAACTACGGCCTGAACACTGAAGCTTTCTTT. It specifies CASNYGLNTEAFF. V usage is TRBV5-1 and J usage is TRBJ1-1; D uncertain. The V end was cut by 6 bases, the J end by 0 bases, with 9 bases between. The CDR3 covers 13 residues. The germline V gene encodes CDR1 SGHRS and CDR2 YFSETQ.

This clone is labeled medium-sized (0.01 to 0.1%). V usage is TRBV4-1 and J usage is TRBJ1-2; D uncertain. V dropped 1 base and J dropped 6 bases, with 12 bases sitting between them. Germline lookup yields CDR1 MGHRA and CDR2 YSYEKL. The CDR3 totals 14 residues. Written as DNA, the CDR3 is TGCGCCAGCAGCCAAGGGCTCCGCTCGAATGGCTACACCTTC. Protein: CASSQGLRSNGYTF.

The chain employs TRBV9 and TRBJ2-1; 9 bases are a match to TRBD1. Unmatched junction bases numbered 7, after V lost 3 bases and J lost 6 bases. This CDR3 spans 15 amino acids. CDR1 SGDLS and CDR2 YYNGEE come from the germline V gene. CDR3 bases: TGTGCCAGCAGCGCCCTAGGACAGGGGTTCAATGAGCAGTTCTTC. Amino acid sequence: CASSALGQGFNEQFF. Variable domain in full (rest from reference TRBV9 and TRBJ2-1): DSGVTQTPKHLITATGQRVTLRCSPRSGDLSVYWYQQSLDQGLQFLIQYYNGEERAKGNILERFSAQQFPDLHSELNLSSLELGDSALYFCASSALGQGFNEQFFGPGTRLTVL.

This chain joins TRBV7-2 and TRBJ2-6; D gene ambiguous. Germline V CDR1 and CDR2: SGHTA, FQGNSA. CDR3 length: 16 amino acids. V lost 10 bases, J lost 0 bases, and 16 bases lay in between. The DNA for the CDR3 is TGTGCCAAGACGGATAGTAGAGCCTCTGGGGCCAACGTCCTGACTTTC. Residues: CAKTDSRASGANVLTF.

CDR3 amino acids: CAITGRQLNTEAFF. As DNA, the CDR3 is TGTGCCATCACCGGAAGACAGTTGAACACTGAAGCTTTCTTT. This chain uses TRBV10-3 with TRBJ1-1, with D tentatively TRBD1 (5 bases). V lost 7 bases, J lost 0 bases, and 12 bases lay in between. The CDR3 extends over 14 amino acids. Germline V gene sequence: CDR1 ENHRY, CDR2 SYGVKD.